These 32 T cell receptor beta chains were sequenced from one sample in a study of early T cells in non-severe SARS-CoV-2 infection. TCRdb independently ran MiXCR on the 5' RACE reads; one entry per CDR3 protein. The data hold 65,000 to 95,000 distinct CDR3 sequences, with about a sixth observed a single time. The sample was whole blood. The receptors come from an adult who was a healthcare worker with PCR-confirmed SARS-CoV-2 infection or an uninfected control (not recorded which).

This rearrangement joins TRBV5-1 to TRBJ2-7, with D hard to call. Germline V lookup: CDR1 SGHRS, CDR2 YFSETQ. V was cut by 0 bases and J by 4 bases, with 5 bases left in between. The CDR3 is made up of 12 amino acids. The CDR3 is CASSLVEYEQYF. CDR3 in DNA: TGCGCCAGCAGCTTGGTAGAATACGAGCAGTACTTC.

The CDR3 nucleotides read TGTGCCAGCATCGCCTCGAGCTACAATGAGCAGTTCTTC. It yields the protein CASIASSYNEQFF. The gene calls are TRBV6-6 and TRBJ2-1; D not certain. V lost 7 bases, J lost 3 bases, and 10 bases lay in between. The CDR3 consists of 13 residues. Germline CDR1 and CDR2: MNHNY and SVGAGI (reference sequence).

This clonotype has a count of ten or more. The rearrangement uses TRBV20-1 and TRBJ2-7; maybe TRBD1 (7 bases). The CDR3 is 12 residues long. V was shortened by 6 bases and J by 12 bases, with 21 bases between the two germline ends. The germline gives CDR1 DFQATT, CDR2 SNEGSKA (reference sequence). CDR3 protein: CSATPPQGGRYF. CDR3 sequence (DNA): TGCAGTGCAACGCCACCCCAGGGGGGTAGGTACTTC.

This clonotype was detected only a few times. The CDR3 coding sequence is TGTGCCAGCAGCTTGGGAGCGGGGGGCGCGACAGATACGCAGTATTTT. Amino acids: CASSLGAGGATDTQYF. V gene TRBV5-5 combines with J gene TRBJ2-3; 9 bases align to TRBD2. This CDR3 spans 16 amino acids. With V trimmed by 0 bases and J by 3 bases, 5 bases remained unmatched. CDR1 is SGHKS, CDR2 YYEKEE, per germline (reference sequence).

In this sample, this clonotype turned up a few times. This chain connects TRBV7-2 to TRBJ2-7; 7 positions agree with TRBD1. V lost 0 bases and J lost 6; bases outside the gene matches: 5. Germline CDR1 is SGHTA and CDR2 is FQGNSA. This CDR3 contains 14 residues. Here the CDR3 reads CASSLAETGTEQYF. DNA of the CDR3: TGTGCCAGCAGCTTAGCGGAGACAGGGACCGAGCAGTACTTC.

The V gene is TRBV9, the J gene TRBJ2-5; D is perhaps TRBD1 or TRBD2 (6 bases each). This CDR3 has 15 amino acids. CDR1 SGDLS and CDR2 YYNGEE come from the germline V gene. The V and J ends lost 0 bases and 2 bases respectively, with 11 bases between them. The CDR3, as DNA: TGTGCCAGCAGCGTAGAGGAAGGGGGGCAAGAGACCCAGTACTTC. Protein sequence: CASSVEEGGQETQYF.

The rearrangement links TRBV7-9 to TRBJ2-7, with 7 bases aligning to TRBD2. The CDR3 is 14 residues long. The V and J ends lost 5 bases and 2 bases, in that order; junction bases with no gene match: 6. The germline V gene has CDR1 SEHNR and CDR2 FQNEAQ (reference sequence). The CDR3 loop reads CASSPGGGTYEQYF. The DNA of the CDR3 is TGTGCCAGCAGCCCGGGGGGAGGGACCTACGAGCAGTACTTC.

The V and J genes are TRBV14 and TRBJ1-2; tentatively, D is TRBD1 (6 bases). In germline, CDR1 is SGHDN, CDR2 FVKESK. CDR3 length: 16 amino acids. The V end was cut by 4 bases, the J end by 5 bases, with 20 bases between. In nucleotides, the CDR3 is TGTGCCAGCAGCCCCCCGCCGGGGGCAAGGTTTTATGGCTACACCTTC. Its translation: CASSPPPGARFYGYTF.

The chain is built from TRBV11-2 and TRBJ2-7; TRBD1 is a possible D gene (6 bases). The CDR3 length is 16 residues. The germline V and J ends were trimmed by 1 base and 7 bases, with 20 bases remaining between them. Germline CDR1 SGHAT, CDR2 FQNNGV. CDR3 sequence: CASSLVVRTAPGEQYF. The CDR3 nucleotides read TGTGCCAGCAGCTTAGTCGTGAGGACAGCCCCCGGGGAGCAGTACTTC. Complete variable domain (other parts from reference TRBV11-2 and TRBJ2-7): EAGVAQSPRYKIIEKRQSVAFWCNPISGHATLYWYQQILGQGPKLLIQFQNNGVVDDSQLPKDRFSAERLKGVDSTLKIQPAKLEDSAVYLCASSLVVRTAPGEQYFGPGTRLTVT.

V and J are TRBV18 and TRBJ2-3; no reliable D call. Germline loops: CDR1 KGHSH, CDR2 LQKENI. The CDR3 length is 15 residues. Trimming removed 2 bases at V and 1 base at J, with 10 bases between. CDR3 coding DNA: TGTGCCAGCTCACCATCACCCAGCGGCACAGATACGCAGTATTTT. Translation: CASSPSPSGTDTQYF.

CDR3 region: CASSWGTGRQPQHF. CDR3 bases: TGTGCCAGCAGTTGGGGGACAGGGCGTCAGCCCCAGCATTTT. The V and J genes are TRBV28 and TRBJ1-5, with TRBD1 matching 9 bases. CDR3 length: 14 amino acids. The junction had 4 bases not matched to a gene; V was cut back by 4 bases and J by 6 bases. Germline CDR1 is MDHEN and CDR2 is SYDVKM.

This clonotype was counted a single time. The chain is built from TRBV9 and TRBJ1-1; 7 bases agree with TRBD1. Losses at the gene ends were 5 bases for V and 5 bases for J; bases not matched to a gene: 9. The CDR3 runs to 14 residues. Per the germline V gene, CDR1 is SGDLS and CDR2 is YYNGEE. The CDR3 DNA is TGTGCCAGCAGGCCCACAGGGGTAACGACTGAAGCTTTCTTT. This sequence encodes CASRPTGVTTEAFF.

This clonotype has at least ten counts. The V and J genes are TRBV4-2 and TRBJ1-3; 7 bases map to TRBD1. The CDR3 is 21 residues long. Germline trimming cut 0 bases from V and 0 bases from J; bases unmatched to any gene: 17. Germline V gene sequence: CDR1 LGHNA, CDR2 YNFKEQ. The CDR3 DNA is TGTGCCAGCAGCCAAGAAATAGTCGGCAGGGGGAGACTCAGCTCTGGAAACACCATATATTTT. Translated: CASSQEIVGRGRLSSGNTIYF.

This clonotype was seen only a few times. V and J are TRBV4-1 and TRBJ1-2; D is unclear. Deletions cut 4 bases from V and 4 bases from J, with 13 bases between. The CDR3 is 14 amino acids. Per the germline V gene, CDR1 is MGHRA and CDR2 is YSYEKL. The CDR3 sequence is CASSPIDRSYGYTF. In nucleotides, the CDR3 is TGCGCCAGCAGCCCCATCGACCGGAGCTATGGCTACACCTTC.

This chain uses TRBV5-6 with TRBJ1-1; 7 nucleotides align to TRBD1. J gave up 3 bases and V 4 bases, and 9 bases lay outside the gene matches. CDR1 and CDR2 (germline): SGHDT, YYEEEE. This CDR3 region has 15 residues. The CDR3: CASSRAGGTHTEAFF. CDR3 in DNA: TGTGCCAGCAGCCGGGCAGGGGGGACCCACACTGAAGCTTTCTTT. Using reference TRBV5-6 and TRBJ1-1 for the parts outside the CDR3, the full variable domain is DAGVTQSPTHLIKTRGQQVTLRCSPKSGHDTVSWYQQALGQGPQFIFQYYEEEERQRGNFPDRFSGHQFPNYSSELNVNALLLGDSALYLCASSRAGGTHTEAFFGQGTRLTVV.

V gene TRBV5-4 combines with J gene TRBJ2-1, with a possible D match to TRBD2 (6 bases). The CDR3 contains 15 residues. V was trimmed by 1 base and J by 5 bases, leaving 13 bases between them. Germline V gene lookup returns CDR1 SGHNT and CDR2 YYREEE (reference sequence). CDR3 amino acids: CASSLRVAADNEQFF. CDR3 nucleotides: TGTGCCAGCAGCTTGCGAGTAGCGGCCGACAATGAGCAGTTCTTC.

V and J are TRBV12-3 or TRBV12-4 and TRBJ2-7; possible D gene TRBD1, 5 bases. The CDR3 has 12 residues. V dropped 5 bases and J dropped 3 bases, with 8 bases sitting between them. This chain's CDR3 is CASSPDSYEQYF. The DNA for the CDR3 is TGTGCCAGCAGTCCCGACAGCTACGAGCAGTACTTC.

This clonotype was counted a few times. This chain connects TRBV7-6 to TRBJ1-4; the D is unclear. Germline CDR1 reads SGHVS; CDR2 reads FNYEAQ. The CDR3 length is 11 residues. The V end lost 5 bases, the J end lost 6 bases, and 4 bases lay between the germline ends. The DNA of the CDR3 is TGTGCCAGCAGCAACTATGAAAAACTGTTTTTT. This sequence encodes CASSNYEKLFF.

J is TRBJ1-5 and V is TRBV12-3 or TRBV12-4; 8 bases align to TRBD1. This CDR3 is built from 13 residues. The J segment lost 6 bases and the V segment lost 6 bases, leaving 4 bases of the junction unmatched. The CDR3 DNA reads as TGTGCCAGCAGCCAGGGGGCGGGTCAGCCCCAGCATTTT. Residues: CASSQGAGQPQHF.

In this sample, this clonotype turned up a few times. This chain uses TRBV7-9 with TRBJ1-1; a weak D match, TRBD1 (5 bases). From germline, CDR1 is SEHNR and CDR2 FQNEAQ (reference sequence). V was trimmed by 4 bases and J by 8 bases, leaving 17 bases between them. The CDR3 has 14 amino acids. The CDR3: CASSSDSWPYEAFF. In nucleotides, the CDR3 is TGTGCCAGCAGCTCCGACAGCTGGCCCTACGAAGCTTTCTTT.

The chain links TRBV20-1 to TRBJ2-1, with unresolved D. CDR1 and CDR2 from the germline V gene are DFQATT and SNEGSKA (reference sequence). The CDR3 totals 13 residues. V was cut by 4 bases and J by 5 bases, with 12 bases left in between. CDR3 loop: CSANGNANNEQFF. The CDR3 nucleotides read TGCAGTGCTAACGGTAACGCCAACAATGAGCAGTTCTTC.

The V and J genes are TRBV7-9 and TRBJ1-1, with 8 bases that match TRBD1. CDR1 and CDR2 from the germline V gene are SEHNR and FQNEAQ (reference sequence). With 4 bases clipped from V and 3 bases from J, the junction kept 7 bases outside the gene matches. The CDR3 runs to 15 residues. The DNA of the CDR3 is TGTGCCAGCAGCTCTCGACAGGGGTCGGACACTGAAGCTTTCTTT. Protein sequence: CASSSRQGSDTEAFF. Full variable domain (remainder filled in from reference TRBV7-9 and TRBJ1-1): DTGVSQNPRHKITKRGQNVTFRCDPISEHNRLYWYRQTLGQGPEFLTYFQNEAQLEKSRLLSDRFSAERPKGSFSTLEIQRTEQGDSAMYLCASSSRQGSDTEAFFGQGTRLTVV.

This clonotype was picked up a small number of times. The chain's CDR3 is CASSFPGTDTQYF. The CDR3 DNA is TGTGCCAGCAGCTTTCCGGGCACAGATACGCAGTATTTT. The V and J genes are TRBV7-9 and TRBJ2-3; D remains unclear. V shed 3 bases and J shed 1 base, with 5 bases lying between them. This CDR3 is 13 amino acids long. CDR1 and CDR2 from the germline V gene are SEHNR and FQNEAQ (reference sequence).

This clonotype turned up a few times. The genes are TRBV5-1 and TRBJ1-1; D is unclear. Trimming removed 1 base from V and 1 base from J, with 5 bases in between. The germline V gene encodes CDR1 SGHRS and CDR2 YFSETQ. This CDR3 has 13 amino acids. CDR3 region: CASSLRPNTEAFF. The CDR3 region has the DNA TGCGCCAGCAGCTTGAGGCCGAACACTGAAGCTTTCTTT.

This clonotype has only a few counts. This chain joins TRBV3-1 and TRBJ2-7; D gene unclear. V lost 1 base to trimming and J lost 4 bases, with 8 bases between them. The CDR3 spans 13 residues. Germline loops: CDR1 LGHDT, CDR2 YNNKEL (reference sequence). The CDR3 sequence is CASSQVIGYEQYF. For the CDR3, the DNA is TGTGCCAGCAGCCAAGTTATAGGGTACGAGCAGTACTTC.

This sequence joins TRBV6-5 and TRBJ2-5; 12 bases agree with TRBD2. J gave up 1 base and V 6 bases, and 15 bases lay outside the gene matches. The germline V gene has CDR1 MNHEY and CDR2 SVGAGI. This CDR3 has 19 amino acids. CDR3 bases: TGTGCCAGCAGCCCGGGATACGGACTAGCGGGGACCCCCCAAGAGACCCAGTACTTC. As protein: CASSPGYGLAGTPQETQYF.

In its sample, this clonotype was seen a few times. The V gene is TRBV5-4, the J gene TRBJ1-3, with 7 bases fitting TRBD1. This CDR3 has 15 amino acids. In germline, CDR1 is SGHNT, CDR2 YYREEE (reference sequence). V shed 4 bases, J shed 2 bases, and the junction held 6 bases outside the gene matches. DNA for the CDR3: TGTGCCAGCAGCGGAACAGGGGTTCCTGGAAACACCATATATTTT. This gives the protein CASSGTGVPGNTIYF.

This clonotype has only a few counts. V usage is TRBV29-1 and J usage is TRBJ2-5; D possibly corresponds to TRBD1 (6 bases). The ends were cut back, 4 bases at V and 7 bases at J, with 16 bases in the middle. The CDR3 totals 13 residues. Germline-derived CDR1 and CDR2 are SQVTM and ANQGSEA. In nucleotides, the CDR3 is TGCAGCGTTGCTGAGCAGGGGCGAGGGACCCAGTACTTC. This gives the protein CSVAEQGRGTQYF.

The J gene is TRBJ2-7, the V gene TRBV19; D is unresolved. In germline, CDR1 is LNHDA, CDR2 SQIVND (reference sequence). V lost 3 bases and J lost 7, with 16 bases in between. This CDR3 has 14 residues. CDR3 sequence (DNA): TGTGCCAGTAGTATGAATGTGGGCCCTACGGAGCAGTACTTC. Amino acid sequence: CASSMNVGPTEQYF.

The V call is TRBV19, the J call TRBJ2-6, with D unclear. This CDR3 is built from 13 residues. Germline-derived CDR1 and CDR2 are LNHDA and SQIVND (reference sequence). The germline V and J ends were trimmed by 3 bases and 2 bases, with 2 bases remaining between them. The CDR3 loop is CASSIAGANVLTF. In nucleotides, the CDR3 is TGTGCCAGTAGTATTGCTGGGGCCAACGTCCTGACTTTC.

The chain links TRBV3-1 to TRBJ2-3, with unresolved D. Germline-derived CDR1 and CDR2 are LGHDT and YNNKEL (reference sequence). This CDR3 is built from 14 residues. V shed 0 bases and J shed 6 bases, with 10 bases lying between them. As DNA, the CDR3 is TGTGCCAGCAGCCAAGAGCACCCGCGGGATACGCAGTATTTT. As protein: CASSQEHPRDTQYF.

This clonotype was recorded at least ten times. The chain has TRBV29-1 and TRBJ2-1; the match to TRBD2 covers 7 bases. The junction had 12 bases not matched to a gene; V was cut back by 4 bases and J by 12 bases. Germline assignment: CDR1 SQVTM and CDR2 ANQGSEA. CDR3 length: 13 residues. This chain's CDR3 is CSVGGGTSPWQFF. CDR3 DNA sequence: TGCAGCGTTGGGGGGGGGACCTCCCCTTGGCAGTTCTTC.